These 21 T cell receptor beta chains were sequenced from one sample in a study of cytomegalovirus exposure and HLA in healthy donors. Method: immunoSEQ multiplex PCR; TCRdb's copy keeps in-frame clones and lacks some. The repertoire holds hundreds of thousands of clones, around 87% seen once, with 2% to 2.5% in the top ten. Sequencing was performed on PBMCs. The receptors here all came from a woman younger than 30 in good health and CMV-seropositive.

The rearrangement uses TRBV9 and TRBJ2-5; 9 bases fit TRBD2. Germline trimming cut 0 bases from V and 2 bases from J; bases unmatched to any gene: 5. CDR1 SGDLS and CDR2 YYNGEE come from the germline V gene. The CDR3 contains 16 residues. The chain's CDR3 is CASSVAPSGTQETQYF. DNA for the CDR3: TGTGCCAGCAGCGTAGCTCCTAGCGGGACACAAGAGACCCAGTACTTC.

This chain connects TRBV4-1 to TRBJ1-1; D not certain. Trimming cost V 4 bases and J 3 bases, with 9 bases left between them. Germline assignment: CDR1 MGHRA and CDR2 YSYEKL. CDR3 length equals 13 residues. The CDR3 coding sequence is TGCGCCAGCAGCCCCCCGGAGGACACTGAAGCTTTCTTT. As protein: CASSPPEDTEAFF.

The chain links TRBV27 to TRBJ2-7; 9 nucleotides line up with TRBD1. V lost 4 bases and J lost 4; bases outside the gene matches: 5. CDR1 and CDR2 from the germline V gene are MNHEY and SMNVEV (reference sequence). This CDR3 is 14 amino acids long. The CDR3 region is CASSSGTGRYEQYF. In DNA form, the CDR3 reads TGTGCCAGCAGTTCCGGGACAGGGAGGTACGAGCAGTACTTC.

The sample holds one count of this clone. The chain is built from TRBV11-2 and TRBJ2-7; TRBD2 aligns across 7 bases. CDR1 and CDR2 (germline): SGHAT, FQNNGV. The V gene end was trimmed by 5 bases and the J gene end by 2 bases; junction bases not matched to a gene: 15. The CDR3 extends over 17 amino acids. The CDR3 sequence is CASSPLNRREAAYEQYF. Here the CDR3 DNA reads TGTGCCAGCAGCCCGCTTAACCGCCGGGAGGCAGCCTACGAGCAGTACTTC.

V and J are TRBV28 and TRBJ1-2, with 7 nucleotides matching TRBD1. There are 15 residues in the CDR3. In germline, CDR1 is MDHEN, CDR2 SYDVKM. With V trimmed by 5 bases and J by 4 bases, 10 bases remained unmatched. The CDR3 is CASSRGTGDVYGYTF. The DNA of the CDR3 is TGTGCCAGCAGTCGGGGAACAGGGGACGTCTATGGCTACACCTTC.

Only a few counts were recorded for this clone. The chain combines TRBV5-1 with TRBJ1-1, with TRBD1 matching 7 bases. The ends lost 4 bases at V and 0 bases at J; junction bases unmatched: 6. This CDR3 has 15 residues. Germline values: CDR1 SGHRS, CDR2 YFSETQ. This CDR3 is CASSIIQGLNTEAFF. The CDR3 nucleotides are TGCGCCAGCAGCATTATACAGGGGCTGAACACTGAAGCTTTCTTT. Full variable domain (remainder filled in from reference TRBV5-1 and TRBJ1-1): KAGVTQTPRYLIKTRGQQVTLSCSPISGHRSVSWYQQTPGQGLQFLFEYFSETQRNKGNFPGRFSGRQFSNSRSEMNVSTLELGDSALYLCASSIIQGLNTEAFFGQGTRLTVV.

The chain uses TRBV6-5 and TRBJ2-1; tentative D call: TRBD2 (7 bases). Germline CDR1 and CDR2: MNHEY and SVGAGI. The CDR3 sequence is 15 residues long. The V and J ends lost 6 bases and 6 bases respectively, with 18 bases between them. Here the CDR3 DNA reads TGTGCCAGCAGCCCACCGGCCGGGGGGCCCAATGAGCAGTTCTTC. Translated: CASSPPAGGPNEQFF.

The J gene is TRBJ2-7, the V gene TRBV9; TRBD2 aligns across 14 bases. This CDR3 has 15 amino acids. CDR1 and CDR2 (germline): SGDLS, YYNGEE. V was pared by 7 bases and J by 7 bases, with 10 bases of the junction left unmatched. CDR3 coding DNA: TGTGCCAGCGCCTCGGGACTAGCGGGAGTAGCGGAGCAGTACTTC. It is translated as CASASGLAGVAEQYF.

V gene TRBV5-1 combines with J gene TRBJ1-2; D is uncertain. Germline CDR1 and CDR2: SGHRS and YFSETQ. Trimming removed 0 bases from V and 5 bases from J, with 5 bases in between. The CDR3 is made up of 12 amino acids. The CDR3 protein is CASSLAGYGYTF. The CDR3 DNA reads TGCGCCAGCAGCTTGGCAGGATATGGCTACACCTTC.

V is TRBV29-1 and J is TRBJ2-3; 8 bases are shared with TRBD2. Germline assignment: CDR1 SQVTM and CDR2 ANQGSEA. With 5 bases clipped from V and 3 bases from J, the junction kept 10 bases outside the gene matches. The CDR3 spans 15 residues. The CDR3 here is CSVSEAGAGTDTQYF. The CDR3 DNA follows: TGCAGCGTTTCAGAAGCGGGAGCTGGGACAGATACGCAGTATTTT.

This chain connects TRBV5-6 to TRBJ1-2; 8 bases align to TRBD1. The CDR3 sequence is 17 residues long. The J segment lost 1 base and the V segment lost 1 base, leaving 9 bases of the junction unmatched. Germline CDR1 is SGHDT and CDR2 is YYEEEE. In DNA, the CDR3 is TGTGCCAGCAGCTTGTGGGCAGGGGGCTTTGGTAACTATGGCTACACCTTC. This codes for CASSLWAGGFGNYGYTF.

This chain uses TRBV29-1 with TRBJ2-2; D perhaps matches TRBD1 (6 bases). Germline V gene data show CDR1 as SQVTM and CDR2 as ANQGSEA. Between the trimmed V and J ends, which lost 6 bases and 4 bases, there was a span of 12 bases. This CDR3 spans 13 amino acids. CDR3: CSVARGFTGELFF. The CDR3 nucleotides read TGCAGCGTGGCAAGGGGGTTCACCGGGGAGCTGTTTTTT.

The chain's CDR3 is CASSTQDSPKDYGYTF. CDR3 in DNA: TGTGCCAGTAGTACCCAGGACAGCCCTAAGGACTATGGCTACACCTTC. The chain recombines TRBV19 with TRBJ1-2; D is perhaps TRBD1 (6 bases). The CDR3 is 16 amino acids. Germline CDR1 LNHDA, CDR2 SQIVND (reference sequence). V was pared by 4 bases and J by 3 bases, with 18 bases between.

There are a few counts of this clone. The CDR3 coding sequence is TGTGCCAGCAGCCAAATACAGGTTAACAATGAGCAGTTCTTC. This codes for CASSQIQVNNEQFF. The rearrangement links TRBV14 to TRBJ2-1, with D perhaps TRBD1 (5 bases). With 2 bases removed from V and 5 bases from J, the gap between germline ends came to 10 bases. The V gene's germline CDR1 is SGHDN and CDR2 FVKESK. This CDR3 is 14 amino acids long.

The V gene is TRBV28, the J gene TRBJ1-1; the D gene is possibly TRBD1 (6 bases). The CDR3 covers 15 residues. Germline V lookup: CDR1 MDHEN, CDR2 SYDVKM. Trimming pared 2 bases from V and 1 base from J, leaving 11 bases between. CDR3 amino acids: CASSLKETGNTEAFF. CDR3 sequence (DNA): TGTGCCAGCAGTTTAAAGGAGACAGGGAACACTGAAGCTTTCTTT.

V and J are TRBV5-5 and TRBJ2-7; possibly TRBD2 for D (7 bases). Trimming took off 5 bases at V and 2 bases at J, with 17 bases between the two ends. The germline gives CDR1 SGHKS, CDR2 YYEKEE (reference sequence). The CDR3 is 15 amino acids. CDR3 residues: CASRGRGRGAYEQYF. The CDR3 DNA follows: TGTGCCAGCAGGGGCAGGGGTCGGGGGGCCTACGAGCAGTACTTC.

This sequence joins TRBV10-2 and TRBJ2-4; 7 bases agree with TRBD1. Trimming took 6 bases from V and 1 from J; bases not matched to a gene: 9. Germline V gene sequence: CDR1 WSHSY, CDR2 SAAADI. The CDR3 sequence is 16 residues long. Here the CDR3 DNA reads TGCGCCAGCAGCGCCAGGGGGTCGGGGGCCAAAAACATTCAGTACTTC. Encoded protein: CASSARGSGAKNIQYF.

The chain employs TRBV6-6 and TRBJ2-1; 10 nucleotides align to TRBD2. Germline V CDR1 and CDR2: MNHNY, SVGAGI (reference sequence). The ends lost 9 bases at V and 9 bases at J; junction bases unmatched: 11. This CDR3 has 14 residues. The chain's CDR3 is CASKIAGGPAEQFF. DNA of the CDR3: TGTGCCAGTAAAATAGCGGGAGGTCCGGCTGAGCAGTTCTTC.

The chain has TRBV11-1 and TRBJ2-1; unclear D gene. The CDR3 runs 16 residues. Germline V gene sequence: CDR1 SGHAT, CDR2 FQDESV (reference sequence). Trimming removed 5 bases at V and 0 bases at J, with 14 bases between. CDR3 bases: TGTGCCAGCAGCCCACCCCTTATCAGCTCCTACAATGAGCAGTTCTTC. Translating it yields CASSPPLISSYNEQFF.

The chain carries TRBV28 and TRBJ2-2; D possibly corresponds to TRBD2 (7 bases). The CDR3 loop spans 16 amino acids. With 2 bases removed from V and 6 bases from J, the gap between germline ends came to 16 bases. The germline CDR1 and CDR2 sequences are MDHEN and SYDVKM. This chain's CDR3 is CASSLKMGGTPGELFF. CDR3 bases: TGTGCCAGCAGTTTAAAGATGGGAGGGACACCCGGGGAGCTGTTTTTT.

This rearrangement joins TRBV5-1 to TRBJ2-5; possibly TRBD2 for D (6 bases). V was pared by 4 bases and J by 5 bases, with 15 bases between. CDR1 SGHRS and CDR2 YFSETQ come from the germline V gene. The CDR3 covers 14 residues. Written as DNA, the CDR3 is TGCGCCAGCAGCCCGGGAGTAGGTATGGAGACCCAGTACTTC. It codes for CASSPGVGMETQYF.